These 23 T cell receptor beta chains came from one sample sequenced in a study of CD8 T cells in ankylosing spondylitis. Overall study findings and caveats: Apparently characteristic of ankylosing spondylitis blood was a TCR beta motif (fewer than 10 highly homologous variants).

TCRdb fed the 5' RACE reads into MiXCR, producing one record per CDR3 protein. This sample yields fewer than 450,000 distinct CDR3 sequences, of which 17% are seen a single time; approximately 0.93% belongs to the top ten. No antigen has been identified for these receptors. Sequencing used blood, either unsorted or a sorted T cell fraction (not recorded which). These receptor sequences come from a male donor with ankylosing spondylitis.

The table lists this clonotype with many counts. The chain carries TRBV7-9 and TRBJ2-3, with 8 nucleotides matching TRBD2. This CDR3 has 15 amino acids. The J segment lost 3 bases and the V segment lost 3 bases, leaving 5 bases of the junction unmatched. Germline loops: CDR1 SEHNR, CDR2 FQNEAQ (reference sequence). CDR3 sequence reads: CASSFWERETDTQYF. In DNA, the CDR3 is TGTGCCAGCAGCTTTTGGGAGCGGGAGACAGATACGCAGTATTTT.

The chain uses TRBV14 and TRBJ1-2, with D possibly TRBD1 on 5 matching bases. V dropped 1 base and J dropped 4 bases, with 16 bases sitting between them. The CDR3 covers 16 residues. Germline values: CDR1 SGHDN, CDR2 FVKESK. CDR3 nucleotide sequence: TGTGCCAGCAGCCAAGGGCTGGGTCAGGGCCGCTATGGCTACACCTTC. Its protein product is CASSQGLGQGRYGYTF.

In this sample, this clonotype turned up a few times. The V and J genes are TRBV12-3 or TRBV12-4 and TRBJ1-2; D remains ambiguous. Trimming took 3 bases from V and 4 from J, leaving 12 bases between them. The CDR3 contains 14 residues. The CDR3 DNA sequence: TGTGCCAGCAGTTTCCGGGGATGGGGCTATGGCTACACCTTC. Translated, it gives CASSFRGWGYGYTF.

CDR3 DNA sequence: TGTGCCAGTAGTATCGGGGGGCGAGAGACCCAGTACTTC. This translates into CASSIGGRETQYF. This chain links TRBV19 with TRBJ2-5; possible D gene TRBD2, 7 bases. Per the germline V gene, CDR1 is LNHDA and CDR2 is SQIVND (reference sequence). The CDR3 covers 13 residues. V lost 3 bases and J lost 4, with 9 bases in between.

This clonotype was found a few times. The chain is built from TRBV20-1 and TRBJ1-6; no definite D call. Trimming took 4 bases from V and 3 from J, leaving 10 bases between them. The CDR3 extends over 14 amino acids. Germline CDR1 and CDR2: DFQATT and SNEGSKA (reference sequence). The CDR3 DNA is TGCAGTGCTAAGGACGGACTCTATAATTCACCCCTCCACTTT. Protein product: CSAKDGLYNSPLHF.

The chain carries TRBV6-2 or TRBV6-3 and TRBJ2-2; D uncertain. The CDR3 is 14 amino acids. CDR1 and CDR2 from the germline V gene are MNHEY and SVGEGT. The germline V and J ends were trimmed by 5 bases and 2 bases, with 9 bases remaining between them. The CDR3, as DNA: TGTGCCAGCAGTATAGGGTTCAACACCGGGGAGCTGTTTTTT. Protein product: CASSIGFNTGELFF.

The chain carries TRBV6-5 and TRBJ1-5; D unclear. CDR1 is MNHEY and CDR2 is SVGAGI in the germline V gene. Trimming pared 0 bases from V and 6 bases from J, leaving 21 bases between. CDR3 length: 18 amino acids. CDR3 nucleotides: TGTGCCAGCAGTTACTCCCCTAGTGACGGGAAGGCTGGTCAGCCCCAGCATTTT. It yields the protein CASSYSPSDGKAGQPQHF.

The table lists this clonotype with many counts. The rearrangement joins TRBV5-1 to TRBJ2-2; no reliable D call. Germline CDR1 reads SGHRS; CDR2 reads YFSETQ. Trimming stripped 1 base from V and 1 base from J, with 11 bases between. This CDR3 comprises 16 residues. CDR3 region: CASSLSRQVNTGELFF. The CDR3 DNA reads as TGCGCCAGCAGCTTGTCGCGGCAGGTGAACACCGGGGAGCTGTTTTTT. Together with reference TRBV5-1 and TRBJ2-2, the CDR3 gives the full variable domain: KAGVTQTPRYLIKTRGQQVTLSCSPISGHRSVSWYQQTPGQGLQFLFEYFSETQRNKGNFPGRFSGRQFSNSRSEMNVSTLELGDSALYLCASSLSRQVNTGELFFGEGSRLTVL.

Here the CDR3 DNA reads TGTGCCAGCAGTTACTCGGCGGGGTTCAGCTCCTACAATGAGCAGTTCTTC. It is translated as CASSYSAGFSSYNEQFF. The chain couples TRBV6-2 or TRBV6-3 to TRBJ2-1, with TRBD2 as a possible D gene (6 bases). V lost 0 bases to trimming and J lost 0 bases, with 12 bases between them. CDR1 MNHEY and CDR2 SVGEGT come from the germline V gene. This CDR3 is built from 17 residues.

The chain couples TRBV29-1 to TRBJ1-2, with D perhaps matching TRBD1 (5 bases). Trimming took off 5 bases at V and 0 bases at J, with 13 bases between the two ends. This CDR3 comprises 14 residues. CDR1 and CDR2 (germline): SQVTM, ANQGSEA. The CDR3 coding sequence is TGCAGCGTTCATACCGGGACGGCTAACTATGGCTACACCTTC. This translates into CSVHTGTANYGYTF.

The chain carries TRBV6-2 or TRBV6-3 and TRBJ2-3; D is ambiguous. From germline, CDR1 is MNHEY and CDR2 SVGEGT. The CDR3 is 13 amino acids. V gave up 5 bases and J gave up 3 bases, with 9 bases separating them. The CDR3 DNA reads TGTGCCAGCAGTACCCTGCGGACAGATACGCAGTATTTT. Protein product: CASSTLRTDTQYF.

This clonotype was recorded a few times. Here the CDR3 DNA reads TGCGCCAGCAGCTTGGATCGACCAGGGGTCGGCTATGGCTACACCTTC. It translates to CASSLDRPGVGYGYTF. The chain links TRBV5-1 to TRBJ1-2, with a tentative D call TRBD1 (6 bases). Trimming cost V 0 bases and J 4 bases, with 16 bases left between them. Germline V CDR1 and CDR2: SGHRS, YFSETQ. The CDR3 is made up of 16 amino acids.

This clonotype was counted many times. The V call is TRBV5-1, the J call TRBJ1-2; D call uncertain. The germline V gene has CDR1 SGHRS and CDR2 YFSETQ. The CDR3 is 13 residues long. Trimming removed 0 bases at V and 0 bases at J, with 3 bases between. The CDR3 coding sequence is TGCGCCAGCAGCTTGGCGGCTAACTATGGCTACACCTTC. Amino acid sequence: CASSLAANYGYTF. Full variable domain (outside the CDR3, taken from reference TRBV5-1 and TRBJ1-2): KAGVTQTPRYLIKTRGQQVTLSCSPISGHRSVSWYQQTPGQGLQFLFEYFSETQRNKGNFPGRFSGRQFSNSRSEMNVSTLELGDSALYLCASSLAANYGYTFGSGTRLTVV.

This clonotype was counted ten times or more. The chain employs TRBV12-3 or TRBV12-4 and TRBJ1-1, with D perhaps matching TRBD1 (5 bases). The CDR3 length is 13 residues. V dropped 3 bases and J dropped 5 bases, with 10 bases sitting between them. CDR3 bases: TGTGCCAGCAGTTTGGGGCTTGGGACTGAAGCTTTCTTT. This sequence encodes CASSLGLGTEAFF.

This clonotype turned up a few times. The gene calls are TRBV6-5 and TRBJ1-1; D ambiguous. CDR3 length equals 15 residues. The V gene lost 0 bases and the J gene lost 2 bases, with 10 bases spanning the gap. CDR1 and CDR2 from the germline V gene are MNHEY and SVGAGI. The CDR3 sequence is CASSYSGRTNTEAFF. The CDR3 nucleotides are TGTGCCAGCAGTTACTCAGGACGGACCAACACTGAAGCTTTCTTT.

This clonotype was counted only a few times. The chain uses TRBV5-6 and TRBJ2-5; D possibly matches TRBD1 or TRBD2 (5 bases each). The V gene's germline CDR1 is SGHDT and CDR2 YYEEEE. V was pared by 3 bases and J by 5 bases, with 17 bases between. This CDR3 contains 15 residues. The CDR3, as DNA: TGTGCCAGCAGCTCCCTGACAGCGGATTTGGAGACCCAGTACTTC. This codes for CASSSLTADLETQYF.

This clonotype has just a few counts. The V call is TRBV20-1, the J call TRBJ2-3; D is possibly TRBD2 (6 bases). Per the germline V gene, CDR1 is DFQATT and CDR2 is SNEGSKA (reference sequence). This CDR3 spans 13 amino acids. CDR3: CGLRGTSTDTQYF. The DNA of the CDR3 is TGCGGTTTGCGCGGGACCAGCACAGATACGCAGTATTTT.

This clonotype was seen repeatedly, ten times or more. The J gene is TRBJ2-3, the V gene TRBV7-3, with TRBD2 as a possible D gene (5 bases). Trimming removed 5 bases from V and 6 bases from J, with 12 bases in between. Germline V gene sequence: CDR1 SGHTA, CDR2 FQGTGA. This CDR3 has 13 residues. The DNA for the CDR3 is TGTGCCAGCAGCCCGACTATGTTGGATACGCAGTATTTT. It codes for CASSPTMLDTQYF.

This clonotype was seen a few times. The rearrangement links TRBV5-1 to TRBJ2-7; the D is unclear. V was pared by 1 base and J by 5 bases, with 16 bases between. Germline CDR1 and CDR2: SGHRS and YFSETQ. The CDR3 is 15 residues long. The CDR3 nucleotides read TGCGCCAGCAGCTTGCTAACGGGTTCGCGTCACGAGCAGTACTTC. Translation: CASSLLTGSRHEQYF.

There are many counts of this clonotype. The CDR3 reads CASSPTSGSSEQYF. In DNA form, the CDR3 reads TGTGCCAGCAGTCCGACTAGCGGGAGTAGCGAGCAGTACTTC. The V gene is TRBV3-1, the J gene TRBJ2-7; TRBD2 matches at 12 bases. Germline-derived CDR1 and CDR2 are LGHDT and YNNKEL (reference sequence). The CDR3 loop spans 14 amino acids. Trimming cost V 6 bases and J 6 bases; bases outside gene matches: 6.

The chain carries TRBV2 and TRBJ1-1; maybe TRBD1 (5 bases). Trimming removed 2 bases at V and 6 bases at J, with 10 bases between. The CDR3 spans 13 residues. Germline V gene data show CDR1 as SNHLY and CDR2 as FYNNEI. The CDR3 DNA follows: TGTGCCAGCAGTGAATCGGGCAGGGCTGAAGCTTTCTTT. It translates to CASSESGRAEAFF.

The chain employs TRBV10-3 and TRBJ1-3; no clear D. The V gene lost 6 bases and the J gene lost 4 bases, with 16 bases spanning the gap. The germline V gene has CDR1 ENHRY and CDR2 SYGVKD. CDR3 size: 15 residues. CDR3 nucleotide sequence: TGTGCCATCAGCCCCGGACCAATGGTGGGAAACACCATATATTTT. Translation gives CAISPGPMVGNTIYF.

In its sample, this clonotype was seen a few times. The chain carries TRBV7-2 and TRBJ2-5, with D possibly TRBD1 on 6 matching bases. V lost 5 bases to trimming and J lost 5 bases, with 12 bases between them. The germline V gene encodes CDR1 SGHTA and CDR2 FQGNSA. CDR3 length: 13 residues. The CDR3 region has the DNA TGTGCCAGCAGCGCACAGGGCAGGGAGACCCAGTACTTC. Translation gives CASSAQGRETQYF. The whole variable domain, filled in from reference TRBV7-2 and TRBJ2-5, reads GAGVSQSPSNKVTEKGKDVELRCDPISGHTALYWYRQSLGQGLEFLIYFQGNSAPDKSGLPSDRFSAERTGGSVSTLTIQRTQQEDSAVYLCASSAQGRETQYFGPGTRLLVL.